One T cell receptor (beta chain) is described in this entry. This sample was included in a study of T cell changes during pregnancy in multiple sclerosis. The CDR3 sequence is 15 residues long. The germline V gene encodes CDR1 SGHRS and CDR2 YFSETQ. V trimming: 7 bases; J trimming: 3 bases; junction bases outside the gene matches: 9. Sequenced by immunoSEQ multiplex PCR; TCRdb stores in-frame clones only, minus some. The sample includes 45,000 to 65,000 clones, over 90% seen only once; the top ten take about 0.28%. The source was CD4+ T cells from peripheral blood mononuclear cells, collected in the second trimester of pregnancy. This receptor was identified in a female donor with multiple sclerosis, enrolled in a pregnancy study. The chain is built from TRBV5-1 and TRBJ1-1, with 10 bases aligning to TRBD1. DNA for the CDR3: TGCGCCAGCGGGACAGGGGCCTTAAGGGACACTGAAGCTTTCTTT. It codes for CASGTGALRDTEAFF.